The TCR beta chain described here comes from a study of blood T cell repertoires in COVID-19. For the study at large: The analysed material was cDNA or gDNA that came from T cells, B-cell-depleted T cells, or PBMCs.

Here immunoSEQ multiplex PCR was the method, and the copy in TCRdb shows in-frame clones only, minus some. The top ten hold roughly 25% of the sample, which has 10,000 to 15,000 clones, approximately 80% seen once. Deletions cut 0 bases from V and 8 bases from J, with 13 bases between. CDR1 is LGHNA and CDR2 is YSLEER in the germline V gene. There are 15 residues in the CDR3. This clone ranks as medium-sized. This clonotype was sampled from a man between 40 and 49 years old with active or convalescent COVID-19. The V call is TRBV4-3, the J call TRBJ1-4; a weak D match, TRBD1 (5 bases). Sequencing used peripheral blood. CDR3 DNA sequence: TGCGCCAGCAGCCAAGAGGTCCAGGGAGGGGAAAAACTGTTTTTT. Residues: CASSQEVQGGEKLFF.